These 16 T cell receptor beta chains share one sample of origin, sequenced in a study of long-term antiretroviral therapy in people with HIV. The immunoSEQ assay was v3.0, run at survey level. Clones were sequenced by immunoSEQ multiplex PCR, and TCRdb holds only the in-frame ones, with some missing. The table has 20,000 to 30,000 clones, 85% seen once. Here the sequenced sample was unsorted PBMCs, taken 2.3 years after starting antiretroviral therapy. The receptors originated from a man aged 35 to 55 with HIV.

This chain connects TRBV18 to TRBJ1-3; 9 positions agree with TRBD1. Germline CDR1 is KGHSH and CDR2 is LQKENI. After removal of 0 bases from V and 1 base from J, the junction contained 1 base not matched to a gene. This CDR3 has 16 amino acids. The CDR3 protein is CASSPPTGGSGNTIYF. For the CDR3, the DNA is TGTGCCAGCTCACCACCGACAGGGGGTTCTGGAAACACCATATATTTT.

This chain connects TRBV5-1 to TRBJ2-2; 10 bases match TRBD1. With 3 bases clipped from V and 3 bases from J, the junction kept 2 bases outside the gene matches. The CDR3 covers 15 residues. Germline V gives CDR1 SGHRS, CDR2 YFSETQ. CDR3 region: CASSSGTGDTGELFF. In DNA, the CDR3 is TGCGCCAGCAGCTCGGGGACAGGGGACACCGGGGAGCTGTTTTTT.

This chain uses TRBV2 with TRBJ1-5; D is undetermined. The germline V and J ends were trimmed by 7 bases and 4 bases, with 23 bases remaining between them. The CDR3 loop spans 17 amino acids. The germline V gene encodes CDR1 SNHLY and CDR2 FYNNEI. CDR3: CASTQRRTLLGNQPQHF. CDR3 nucleotides: TGTGCCAGCACCCAGAGGAGGACCCTTTTGGGAAATCAGCCCCAGCATTTT.

V and J are TRBV4-1 and TRBJ2-7, with TRBD1 identical over 8 bases. CDR1 and CDR2 (germline): MGHRA, YSYEKL. The CDR3 runs to 15 residues. Unmatched junction bases numbered 4, after V lost 1 base and J lost 2 bases. As DNA, the CDR3 is TGCGCCAGCAGCCAAGGAACAGGGGGGACCTACGAGCAGTACTTC. It translates to CASSQGTGGTYEQYF.

This clone was detected once. The V call is TRBV11-3, the J call TRBJ1-1; TRBD1 might be the D (5 bases). Per the germline V gene, CDR1 is SGHNT and CDR2 is YENEEA. V lost 5 bases, J lost 5 bases, and 15 bases lay in between. This CDR3 has 14 residues. The CDR3 loop reads CASSLPGIGTEAFF. In DNA form, the CDR3 reads TGTGCCAGCAGCCTCCCAGGGATCGGGACTGAAGCTTTCTTT.

The rearrangement uses TRBV5-1 and TRBJ2-7; D remains unclear. Per germline, CDR1 SGHRS and CDR2 YFSETQ. V lost 5 bases and J 3 bases, leaving 15 bases between the germline ends. The CDR3 covers 14 residues. CDR3 DNA sequence: TGCGCCAGCAGTTGGAGTTATACGGACTACGAGCAGTACTTC. It translates to CASSWSYTDYEQYF.

The chain uses TRBV7-9 and TRBJ1-2; D perhaps matches TRBD1 (5 bases). Germline-derived CDR1 and CDR2 are SEHNR and FQNEAQ (reference sequence). Between the trimmed V and J ends, which lost 5 bases and 3 bases, there was a span of 13 bases. This CDR3 has 14 residues. CDR3 region: CASSQGQGDYGYTF. CDR3 nucleotide sequence: TGTGCCAGCAGCCAAGGCCAGGGAGACTATGGCTACACCTTC.

This clone was seen just once. The V gene is TRBV11-2, the J gene TRBJ1-1; a weak D match, TRBD1 (6 bases). This CDR3 is built from 14 residues. The V gene lost 1 base and the J gene lost 3 bases, with 9 bases spanning the gap. Germline CDR1 and CDR2: SGHAT and FQNNGV. CDR3 region: CASSLVQGYTEAFF. Here the CDR3 DNA reads TGTGCCAGCAGCTTAGTACAGGGATACACTGAAGCTTTCTTT.

This chain joins TRBV9 and TRBJ1-6, with no clear D. CDR1 and CDR2 from the germline V gene are SGDLS and YYNGEE. The CDR3 totals 13 residues. V was shortened by 0 bases and J by 8 bases, with 6 bases between the two germline ends. DNA of the CDR3: TGTGCCAGCAGCGTAGGGGTGGATTCACCCCTCCACTTT. Its protein is CASSVGVDSPLHF.

V gene TRBV11-3 combines with J gene TRBJ2-7, with D perhaps TRBD2 (6 bases). This CDR3 spans 15 amino acids. With 2 bases removed from V and 2 bases from J, the gap between germline ends came to 13 bases. Germline V gene data show CDR1 as SGHNT and CDR2 as YENEEA. In DNA form, the CDR3 reads TGTGCCAGCAGCTTAAGGGGCGGGAAGACCTACGAGCAGTACTTC. Protein sequence: CASSLRGGKTYEQYF.

The rearrangement links TRBV7-2 to TRBJ1-2, with 7 bases identical to TRBD1. The J segment lost 8 bases and the V segment lost 5 bases, leaving 5 bases of the junction unmatched. CDR1 and CDR2 from the germline V gene are SGHTA and FQGNSA. This CDR3 is built from 12 residues. CDR3 residues: CASSPDRSGYTF. The CDR3 DNA is TGTGCCAGCAGCCCGGACAGGTCCGGCTACACCTTC.

J is TRBJ2-2 and V is TRBV19; maybe TRBD2 (5 bases). With 7 bases removed from V and 4 bases from J, the gap between germline ends came to 13 bases. The CDR3 covers 14 residues. Germline V CDR1 and CDR2: LNHDA, SQIVND (reference sequence). CDR3 protein: CASMWTPSTGELFF. CDR3 coding DNA: TGTGCCAGTATGTGGACTCCAAGCACCGGGGAGCTGTTTTTT.

The chain links TRBV2 to TRBJ1-5; 10 nucleotides align to TRBD1. This CDR3 has 16 residues. CDR1 SNHLY and CDR2 FYNNEI come from the germline V gene. V lost 6 bases, J lost 1 base, and 6 bases stayed unmatched. The CDR3 sequence: CASSGDRGGSNQPQHF. For the CDR3, the DNA is TGTGCCAGCAGCGGGGACAGGGGTGGGAGCAATCAGCCCCAGCATTTT.

This clone has only one observation. The genes are TRBV5-5 and TRBJ1-1; tentative D call: TRBD1 (5 bases). Per the germline V gene, CDR1 is SGHKS and CDR2 is YYEKEE (reference sequence). V lost 5 bases, J lost 7 bases, and 15 bases lay in between. The length of the CDR3 is 13 residues. In DNA form, the CDR3 reads TGTGCCAGCAGAGAGGGAGAGGGGTTTGAAGCTTTCTTT. Translated: CASREGEGFEAFF.

The rearrangement uses TRBV4-1 and TRBJ1-2, with D unclear. This CDR3 spans 12 amino acids. Looked up from germline, CDR1 is MGHRA and CDR2 is YSYEKL. Trimming stripped 0 bases from V and 8 bases from J, with 7 bases between. The CDR3 bases are TGCGCCAGCAGCCAAGACGGCAGGGGCTACACCTTC. Protein: CASSQDGRGYTF.

V usage is TRBV6-1 and J usage is TRBJ2-7; D gene uncertain. V shed 3 bases and J shed 2 bases, with 11 bases lying between them. Germline V gene lookup returns CDR1 MNHNS and CDR2 SASEGT. The CDR3 runs to 14 residues. The CDR3 here is CASSEGYPPYEQYF. The CDR3 nucleotides are TGTGCCAGCAGTGAGGGGTACCCCCCCTACGAGCAGTACTTC.